This is a list of T cell receptor beta chains from one sample in a study of graft-versus-host responses after intestinal transplantation. The method was immunoSEQ multiplex PCR; TCRdb's version includes in-frame clones alone and lacks a portion of them. The sample lists over 60,000 clones; roughly 89% were seen once. Sequenced here: ileum tissue, sampled approximately 370 days after transplant. These receptors all stem from a human patient who received an intestinal transplant, so some T cells may come from the graft donor. CDR3s include the opening cysteine and the closing phenylalanine or tryptophan. A D gene is named only where the DNA matches it firmly. Where a row states a size, it is once, few, many or the class of an expanded clone; other rows omit it.

v_gene,abundance,j_gene,d_gene,CDR3nt,CDR3aa
TRBV5-6,NA,TRBJ1-4,TRBD1,TGTGCCAGCAGCTCGGAGGGGGCCTCTAATGAAAAACTGTTTTTT,CASSSEGASNEKLFF
TRBV4-2,NA,TRBJ2-7,NA,TGTGCCAGCAGCCAAGATTCGAGCTGGCCCTACGAGCAGTACTTC,CASSQDSSWPYEQYF
TRBV9,few,TRBJ1-1,NA,TGTGCCAGCAGGGGGGCAGGGGACGCTTTCTTT,CASRGAGDAFF
TRBV5-1,NA,TRBJ2-3,NA,TGCGCCAGCAGCTTGATCAGGGCGGATCAAGATACGCAGTATTTT,CASSLIRADQDTQYF
TRBV6-8,few,TRBJ2-5,TRBD1,TGTGCCAGCAGCCTAGGACAGGTCCTCAAAGAGACCCAGTACTTC,CASSLGQVLKETQYF
TRBV5-1,NA,TRBJ2-7,TRBD1,TGCGCCAGCAGCGTAACAGGGGGCAGTTCCTACGAGCAGTACTTC,CASSVTGGSSYEQYF
TRBV7-9,NA,TRBJ1-1,NA,TGTGCCAGCAGCTCCCCGGGGCAGATGAACACTGAAGCTTTCTTT,CASSSPGQMNTEAFF
TRBV9,NA,TRBJ2-7,NA,TGTGCCAGCAGCGCCCGGGGCTTTAACTACGAGCAGTACTTC,CASSARGFNYEQYF
TRBV4-1,NA,TRBJ2-5,TRBD2,TGCGCCAGCAGCCAATCTGGCGGGAGTGAGACCCAGTACTTC,CASSQSGGSETQYF
TRBV7-2,NA,TRBJ2-3,NA,TGTGCCAGCAGCCGGACAGGGCAGCGGGAGCGCCCAGATACGCAGTATTTT,CASSRTGQRERPDTQYF
TRBV6-1,NA,TRBJ1-6,NA,TGTGCCAGCAGTGAAGCAATGGAGGCTTTCTACTATAATTCACCCCTCCACTTT,CASSEAMEAFYYNSPLHF
TRBV4-2,NA,TRBJ1-3,NA,TGTGCCAGCAGCTGGGGGTGGGCGGGCTCTGGAAACACCATATATTTT,CASSWGWAGSGNTIYF
TRBV23-1,NA,TRBJ2-5,NA,TGCGCCAGCAGTCGGCGGGGAGGGACCCAGTACTTC,CASSRRGGTQYF
TRBV4-1,NA,TRBJ2-7,TRBD2,TGCGCCAGCAGTCGGACTAGCGGGAGAGTCAGGGAGCAGTACTTC,CASSRTSGRVREQYF
TRBV29-1,NA,TRBJ2-7,NA,TGCAGCGTTGAACAGGGTGAGGGATACGAGCAGTACTTC,CSVEQGEGYEQYF
TRBV7-9,few,TRBJ2-3,NA,TGTGCCAGCATTCGGTCGTCTAGCACAGATACGCAGTATTTT,CASIRSSSTDTQYF
TRBV7-9,once,TRBJ2-1,TRBD1,TGTGCCAGCAGCTTAACAGGGGGCAATTCGAATGAGCAGTTCTTC,CASSLTGGNSNEQFF
TRBV6-1,NA,TRBJ2-1,TRBD2,TGTGCCTCCTGGGGAGGGATCGAGCAGTTCTTC,CASWGGIEQFF
TRBV6-5,NA,TRBJ2-7,NA,TGTGCCAGCAGTCCCGGGGGGCCCCCCTACGAGCAGTACTTC,CASSPGGPPYEQYF
TRBV6-5,NA,TRBJ2-5,TRBD1,TGTGCCAGCAGTCTCAGGGGGAAGGAAGAGACCCAGTACTTC,CASSLRGKEETQYF
TRBV29-1,NA,TRBJ2-7,TRBD1,TGCAGCTCCTCAGGGACAGGACCCTACGAGCAGTACTTC,CSSSGTGPYEQYF
TRBV6-1,NA,TRBJ1-3,TRBD1,TGTGCCAGCAGTGCAGCCCGACAGGGGACTGGAAACACCATATATTTT,CASSAARQGTGNTIYF
TRBV2,NA,TRBJ1-1,NA,TGTGCCAGCAGTGCCGACGGGGGGAGGTTTGAAGCTTTCTTT,CASSADGGRFEAFF
TRBV6-5,NA,TRBJ1-1,NA,TGTGCCAGCAGCCTCCAGGGGAGGGACACTGAAGCTTTCTTT,CASSLQGRDTEAFF
TRBV6-5,NA,TRBJ2-7,NA,TGTGCCAGCAGTCCCGCGGACGGGGACTACGAGCAGTACTTC,CASSPADGDYEQYF
TRBV2,NA,TRBJ2-7,TRBD2,TGTGCCAGCCGGGGGGGCCATAACGAGCAGTACTTC,CASRGGHNEQYF
TRBV25-1,NA,TRBJ1-1,NA,TGTGCCAGCAGTGAATTAGGTTTAGGGGTCGGTTGGACTGAAGCTTTCTTT,CASSELGLGVGWTEAFF
TRBV4-1,NA,TRBJ1-6,NA,TGCGCCAGCAGCCAAGAAGGGGTAAGGGGTCCTAATAATTCACCCCTCCACTTT,CASSQEGVRGPNNSPLHF
TRBV18,NA,TRBJ2-2,TRBD1,TGTGCCAGCTCACGTTTAGGACAGGGGGCGAACACCGGGGAGCTGTTTTTT,CASSRLGQGANTGELFF
TRBV4-1,NA,TRBJ2-7,TRBD2,TGCGCCAGCAGCCAAGCGGGAGGGTACGGGCCACTTATCTACGAGCAGTACTTC,CASSQAGGYGPLIYEQYF
TRBV5-1,NA,TRBJ2-5,TRBD1,TGCGCCAGCAGCTCGCCGGGACAGCAAGAGACCCAGTACTTC,CASSSPGQQETQYF
TRBV4-2,NA,TRBJ2-5,NA,TGTGCCAGCAGCCAAGATACCCCGGGTAGCGGCGGACTGGGGACCCAGTACTTC,CASSQDTPGSGGLGTQYF
TRBV28,NA,TRBJ1-2,NA,TGTGCCAGCGCGACTGATCTTACCTATGGCTACACCTTC,CASATDLTYGYTF
TRBV9,NA,TRBJ1-2,TRBD1,TGTGCCAGCAGTGGGGACAGGGGAATACATGGCTACACCTTC,CASSGDRGIHGYTF
TRBV6-1,NA,TRBJ1-1,NA,TGTGCCAGCAGTGACGCGGGGTCGATGAACACTGAAGCTTTCTTT,CASSDAGSMNTEAFF
TRBV29-1,NA,TRBJ1-1,NA,TGCAGCGTTGTGGGCGGAGGCACTGAAGCTTTCTTT,CSVVGGGTEAFF
TRBV11-2,NA,TRBJ2-3,NA,TGTGCCAGCAGCCCCCCGTTGGGTGGCGGTACGCAGTATTTT,CASSPPLGGGTQYF
TRBV28,NA,TRBJ2-7,NA,TGTGCCAGCAGTTTACGGAGCAGAGTCTTTAGCGAAGCGGCCTACGAGCAGTACTTC,CASSLRSRVFSEAAYEQYF
TRBV21-1,NA,TRBJ2-3,NA,TGTGCCAGCAGCAAAGGAGGGCGGGAGATGTACGATACGCAGTATTTT,CASSKGGREMYDTQYF
TRBV2,few,TRBJ1-3,NA,TGTGCCAGCAGTGAACTGTCCTCTGGAAACACCATATATTTT,CASSELSSGNTIYF
TRBV6-1,NA,TRBJ1-4,NA,TGTGCCAGCCTCGGTTCGTATGGAAAACTGTTTTTT,CASLGSYGKLFF
TRBV15,NA,TRBJ2-7,NA,TGTGCCACCGGCCCTGAGCGGGCTTTCGGACACGAGCAGTACTTC,CATGPERAFGHEQYF
TRBV5-5,once,TRBJ2-7,NA,TGTGCCAGCAGCCTAACCGGGACCGCAATTTCCTACGAGCAGTACTTC,CASSLTGTAISYEQYF
TRBV4-2,once,TRBJ2-2,TRBD1,TGTGCCAGCAGCCAACCTGACAGGGGAATGAACACCGGGGAGCTGTTTTTT,CASSQPDRGMNTGELFF
TRBV7-9,NA,TRBJ2-5,NA,TGTGCCAGCAGCTTAGGATACAGGGAAGAGACCCAGTACTTC,CASSLGYREETQYF
TRBV6-1,once,TRBJ2-3,NA,TGTGCCAGCACCTCCGGCGTAGATACGCAGTATTTT,CASTSGVDTQYF
TRBV5-6,once,TRBJ1-4,TRBD1,TGTGCCAGCGGCCTGGGACAGGGGAATGAAAAACTGTTTTTT,CASGLGQGNEKLFF
TRBV9,NA,TRBJ2-7,NA,TGTGCCAGCAGCGTAGACAGATTCTCCTACGAGCAGTACTTC,CASSVDRFSYEQYF
TRBV4-1,NA,TRBJ2-7,NA,TGCGCCAGCAGCCAAGTGTACGGGCACGCCTACGAGCAGTACTTC,CASSQVYGHAYEQYF
TRBV6-5,NA,TRBJ1-3,NA,TGTGCCAGCAGCTTACTTCGGGACTTTGATTTATATTTT,CASSLLRDFDLYF
TRBV7-7,NA,TRBJ2-5,NA,TGTGCTAGCAGCTCGCAGGTGCGAACAGGCGAAGAGACCCAGTACTTC,CASSSQVRTGEETQYF
TRBV7-3,NA,TRBJ2-1,TRBD1,TGTGCCAGCAGCCCCTGGGGACAGGCTTACAATGAGCAGTTCTTC,CASSPWGQAYNEQFF